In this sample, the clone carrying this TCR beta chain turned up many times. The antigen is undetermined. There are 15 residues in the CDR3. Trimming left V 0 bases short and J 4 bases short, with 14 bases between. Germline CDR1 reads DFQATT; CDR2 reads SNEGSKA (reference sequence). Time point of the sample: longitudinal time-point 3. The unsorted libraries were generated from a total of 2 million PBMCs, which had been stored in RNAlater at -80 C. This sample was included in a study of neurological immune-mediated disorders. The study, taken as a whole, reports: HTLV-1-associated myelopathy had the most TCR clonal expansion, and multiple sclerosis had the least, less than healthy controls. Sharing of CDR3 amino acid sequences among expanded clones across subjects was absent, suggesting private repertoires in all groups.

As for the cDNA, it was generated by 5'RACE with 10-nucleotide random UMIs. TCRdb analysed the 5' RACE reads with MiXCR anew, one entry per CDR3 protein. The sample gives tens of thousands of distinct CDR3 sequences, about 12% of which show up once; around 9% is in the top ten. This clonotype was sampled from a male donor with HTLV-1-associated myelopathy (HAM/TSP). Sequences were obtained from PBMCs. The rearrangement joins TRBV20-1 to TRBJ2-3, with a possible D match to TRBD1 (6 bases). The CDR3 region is CSARDPQGPPDTQYF. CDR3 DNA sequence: TGCAGTGCTAGAGACCCACAGGGTCCCCCAGATACGCAGTATTTT.